This TCR beta chain was obtained from a study of T cell responses to AZD1222 COVID-19 vaccine. The study's findings and limits: A mostly white British donor set with more females was recruited, and clonal diversity was possibly underestimated. Only 5 or 6 people who got AZD1222 tested seropositive at baseline.

A remark on this clone: Its antigen is unknown.

V was pared by 3 bases and J by 1 base, with 10 bases between. The CDR3 runs 15 residues. Germline V gene data show CDR1 as MNHEY and CDR2 as SVGEGT. The assay was immunoSEQ multiplex PCR, and TCRdb's table has in-frame clones only and misses some. Of roughly 40,000 clones listed, about 90% were seen once; the top ten hold about two fifths. The chain couples TRBV6-2 or TRBV6-3 to TRBJ2-4, with a weak D call TRBD1 (6 bases). The sequencing used peripheral blood, collected 28 days after the second AZD1222 dose. The sequence was obtained from an adult who received the AZD1222 COVID-19 vaccine. The CDR3 protein is CASSYVGAAKNIQYF. CDR3 nucleotides: TGTGCCAGCAGTTATGTGGGGGCGGCCAAAAACATTCAGTACTTC.